This TCR beta chain came from a study of blood T cell repertoires in COVID-19. Study overall: Acute and convalescent COVID-19 samples came from the United States, Italy and Spain. PBMCs, B-cell-depleted T cells, or T cells provided the cDNA or gDNA that made up the material.

Authors' analysis steps: Reference gene primer amplification in the assay estimated nucleated cell counts. Using immunoSEQ multiplex PCR, the repertoire was profiled, and TCRdb retains in-frame clones only, with some absent. V and J calls and clone size are given by that table; D and trimming were obtained from the DNA. Counted here are some 670,000 clones, 80% to 90% occurring once; the ten biggest clones make up roughly 0.25%. With 2 bases clipped from V and 0 bases from J, the junction kept 16 bases outside the gene matches. The CDR3 has 20 residues. Germline V gene lookup returns CDR1 MNHEY and CDR2 SMNVEV (reference sequence).

The origin of this receptor is a woman aged 18-29 years with acute or convalescent COVID-19. The V gene is TRBV27, the J gene TRBJ2-1; TRBD2 matches at 7 bases. Sample: peripheral blood. CDR3 nucleotides: TGTGCCAGCAGTTTAGAGAGGTCGACCGGGGGGTGGAGCTCCTACAATGAGCAGTTCTTC. It translates to CASSLERSTGGWSSYNEQFF.